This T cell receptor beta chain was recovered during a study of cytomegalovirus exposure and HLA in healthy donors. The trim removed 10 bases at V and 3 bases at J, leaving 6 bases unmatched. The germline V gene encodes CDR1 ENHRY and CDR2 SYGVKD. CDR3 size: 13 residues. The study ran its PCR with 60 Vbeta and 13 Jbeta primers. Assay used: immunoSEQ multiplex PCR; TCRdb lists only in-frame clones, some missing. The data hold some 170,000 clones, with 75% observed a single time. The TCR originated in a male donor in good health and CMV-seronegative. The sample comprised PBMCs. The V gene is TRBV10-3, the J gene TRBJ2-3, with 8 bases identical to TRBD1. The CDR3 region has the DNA TGTGCCAGTACGACAGGGGAGACAGATACGCAGTATTTT. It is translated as CASTTGETDTQYF.